These T cell receptor beta chains were read from a single sample in a study of blood T cell repertoires in COVID-19. This table comes from immunoSEQ multiplex PCR, and its TCRdb copy is limited to in-frame clones, with some not included. Of around 340,000 clones listed, roughly 90% were seen once; the top ten hold under 1.2%. Material for sequencing was PBMCs or T cells enriched from blood (not recorded which). Receptors originate from a young woman who had been exposed to COVID-19. CDR3s include the opening cysteine and the closing phenylalanine or tryptophan. Each record gives: CDR3 DNA, CDR3 protein, clone size, D gene, V gene, J gene. D genes are given only for firm matches. Clone size appears in some rows only: once, few, many, or a class for an expanded clone.

CDR3 DNA: TGTGCTAGTGGTTTGGTACAGACCACCGGGGAGCTGTTTTTT; CDR3 protein: CASGLVQTTGELFF; clone size: once; D gene: -; V gene: TRBV12-5; J gene: TRBJ2-2
CDR3 DNA: TGTGCCAGCAGTGTCGGGCAGGGCCTAGCGGGAGAGGACGAGCAGTACTTC; CDR3 protein: CASSVGQGLAGEDEQYF; clone size: -; D gene: TRBD2; V gene: TRBV28; J gene: TRBJ2-7
CDR3 DNA: TGTGCCAGCAGTCGGATAGCGGGAAGCACCGGGGAGCTGTTTTTT; CDR3 protein: CASSRIAGSTGELFF; clone size: -; D gene: TRBD2; V gene: TRBV2; J gene: TRBJ2-2
CDR3 DNA: TGTGCCAGCAGTAAAAACAGGGGGGGTAATGAAAAACTGTTTTTT; CDR3 protein: CASSKNRGGNEKLFF; clone size: -; D gene: TRBD1; V gene: TRBV2; J gene: TRBJ1-4
CDR3 DNA: TGTGCCAGTAGTTCCGGGACAGGCCTTAAAGGGCCCCAGCATTTT; CDR3 protein: CASSSGTGLKGPQHF; clone size: -; D gene: TRBD1; V gene: TRBV19; J gene: TRBJ1-5
CDR3 DNA: TGTGCCAGCAGCCAAAAGGAGTATTCACCCCTCCACTTT; CDR3 protein: CASSQKEYSPLHF; clone size: -; D gene: -; V gene: TRBV3-1/TRBV3-2; J gene: TRBJ1-6
CDR3 DNA: TGTGCCAGCAGCCAAGGAAGACTAGCGGGTCGCGAGCAGTACTTC; CDR3 protein: CASSQGRLAGREQYF; clone size: -; D gene: TRBD2; V gene: TRBV4-2; J gene: TRBJ2-7
CDR3 DNA: TGTGCCAGCAGCTTAGACCAGGGGGCGCCGAATGGCTACACCTTC; CDR3 protein: CASSLDQGAPNGYTF; clone size: -; D gene: TRBD1; V gene: TRBV11-2; J gene: TRBJ1-2
CDR3 DNA: TGTGCCATCAGTGAGTCGACACCGGGACAGGGGGCTAAGAGTAGAGGCTACACCTTC; CDR3 protein: CAISESTPGQGAKSRGYTF; clone size: few; D gene: TRBD1; V gene: TRBV10-3; J gene: TRBJ1-2
CDR3 DNA: TGTGCCAGCAGTTTATTTAGCGGGAGTAGGACAGATACGCAGTATTTT; CDR3 protein: CASSLFSGSRTDTQYF; clone size: -; D gene: TRBD2; V gene: TRBV27; J gene: TRBJ2-3
CDR3 DNA: TGTGCCAGCAGCGTAGGAGGCCCCGAAAAACTGTTTTTT; CDR3 protein: CASSVGGPEKLFF; clone size: -; D gene: -; V gene: TRBV9; J gene: TRBJ1-4
CDR3 DNA: TGTGCCAGCAGCGTGGCAACTAGCGGGAGCTACAATGAGCAGTTCTTC; CDR3 protein: CASSVATSGSYNEQFF; clone size: once; D gene: TRBD2; V gene: TRBV9; J gene: TRBJ2-1
CDR3 DNA: TGTGCCAGCAGCCAAGATGGGCCTCTCTCACCCCTCCACTTT; CDR3 protein: CASSQDGPLSPLHF; clone size: once; D gene: -; V gene: TRBV4-2; J gene: TRBJ1-6
CDR3 DNA: TGTGCCAGCAGTTTCGGGGTAGCGCTCTACAATGAGCAGTTCTTC; CDR3 protein: CASSFGVALYNEQFF; clone size: -; D gene: -; V gene: TRBV28; J gene: TRBJ2-1
CDR3 DNA: TGTGCCAGCAGTGATTACACCGGGACAGAATTATTC; CDR3 protein: CASSDYTGTELF; clone size: -; D gene: TRBD1; V gene: TRBV25-1; J gene: TRBJ2-7
CDR3 DNA: TGTGCCAGCTCACCACTCGTCGAGACTAGTTTGGGTTCCAATGAGCAGTTCTTC; CDR3 protein: CASSPLVETSLGSNEQFF; clone size: -; D gene: -; V gene: TRBV18; J gene: TRBJ2-1
CDR3 DNA: TGTGCCGATGGGGTAGGGGGCAATGAGCAGTTCTTC; CDR3 protein: CADGVGGNEQFF; clone size: -; D gene: -; V gene: TRBV12-3/TRBV12-4; J gene: TRBJ2-1
CDR3 DNA: TGTGCCAGCAGCCGGGGGACTAGCGGCTACGAGCAGTACTTC; CDR3 protein: CASSRGTSGYEQYF; clone size: -; D gene: TRBD2; V gene: TRBV3-1/TRBV3-2; J gene: TRBJ2-7
CDR3 DNA: TGTGCCAGCAGCCAAGGGGGGGAAACAGATACGCAGTATTTT; CDR3 protein: CASSQGGETDTQYF; clone size: -; D gene: -; V gene: TRBV4-2; J gene: TRBJ2-3
CDR3 DNA: TGTGCCAGTAGGCCCGGGACAGGGGCGCAAGAGACCCAGTACTTC; CDR3 protein: CASRPGTGAQETQYF; clone size: -; D gene: TRBD1; V gene: TRBV19; J gene: TRBJ2-5
CDR3 DNA: TGTGCCAGCCAACCCAGGGGAGCCGAAGAGACCCAGTACTTC; CDR3 protein: CASQPRGAEETQYF; clone size: -; D gene: -; V gene: TRBV6-5; J gene: TRBJ2-5
CDR3 DNA: TGTGCCAGCAGCCCTGGGACAGGGGGCTTCGGTCTATCAGCTTTCTTT; CDR3 protein: CASSPGTGGFGLSAFF; clone size: -; D gene: TRBD1; V gene: TRBV3-1/TRBV3-2; J gene: TRBJ1-1
CDR3 DNA: TGTGCCAGCAGCCTAGGGACTAGCGGGGCCGGGGAGCAGTACTTC; CDR3 protein: CASSLGTSGAGEQYF; clone size: -; D gene: TRBD2; V gene: TRBV5-4; J gene: TRBJ2-7
CDR3 DNA: TGCAGCGTTGTTGACAGGGATTCACGGCGTGTCGACTACACCTTC; CDR3 protein: CSVVDRDSRRVDYTF; clone size: -; D gene: TRBD1; V gene: TRBV29-1; J gene: TRBJ1-2
CDR3 DNA: TGTGCCAGCAGCTTAGTTGCGGGCACTATCAAAAACATTCAGTACTTC; CDR3 protein: CASSLVAGTIKNIQYF; clone size: -; D gene: -; V gene: TRBV7-2; J gene: TRBJ2-4
CDR3 DNA: TGTGCCAGCAGTGAAGGACAGGTGAACACTGAAGCTTTCTTT; CDR3 protein: CASSEGQVNTEAFF; clone size: -; D gene: TRBD1; V gene: TRBV25-1; J gene: TRBJ1-1
CDR3 DNA: TGTGCCAGGGCGTTAAGGGGGCGGACGAAGAATTCACCCCTCCACTTT; CDR3 protein: CARALRGRTKNSPLHF; clone size: -; D gene: TRBD1; V gene: TRBV2; J gene: TRBJ1-6
CDR3 DNA: TGTGCCAGTACCTCGCGGACGGACTATAGCAATCAGCCCCAGCATTTT; CDR3 protein: CASTSRTDYSNQPQHF; clone size: -; D gene: -; V gene: TRBV19; J gene: TRBJ1-5
CDR3 DNA: TGTGCCAGCAGCGCAGGGACTAGCGGGAGTCGGGACGAGCAGTACTTC; CDR3 protein: CASSAGTSGSRDEQYF; clone size: -; D gene: TRBD2; V gene: TRBV7-8; J gene: TRBJ2-7
CDR3 DNA: TGTGCCAGTAGTATCAGGGGGGAGGTCGGGGAGCTGTTTTTT; CDR3 protein: CASSIRGEVGELFF; clone size: -; D gene: -; V gene: TRBV19; J gene: TRBJ2-2
CDR3 DNA: TGTGCCACCCTGACAGGGCCCACTGAAGCTTTCTTT; CDR3 protein: CATLTGPTEAFF; clone size: once; D gene: TRBD1; V gene: TRBV28; J gene: TRBJ1-1
CDR3 DNA: TGTGCCAGTAGTCTCAGGACAGGGAACACTGAAGCTTTCTTT; CDR3 protein: CASSLRTGNTEAFF; clone size: -; D gene: TRBD1; V gene: TRBV19; J gene: TRBJ1-1
CDR3 DNA: TGCAGTGCTTCCCCTAAGTTTTGGCAGTTCTTC; CDR3 protein: CSASPKFWQFF; clone size: -; D gene: -; V gene: TRBV20-1; J gene: TRBJ2-1
CDR3 DNA: TGTGCCAGTAGTGAGACAGTCAACTATGGCTACACCTTC; CDR3 protein: CASSETVNYGYTF; clone size: -; D gene: -; V gene: TRBV19; J gene: TRBJ1-2
CDR3 DNA: TGTGCCAGCAGCGTCACCAGAGGCGCGAACACCGGGGAGCTGTTTTTT; CDR3 protein: CASSVTRGANTGELFF; clone size: -; D gene: -; V gene: TRBV2; J gene: TRBJ2-2
CDR3 DNA: TGTGCCAGCAGGGGGACAGGAAGTCCCAATGAGCAGTTCTTC; CDR3 protein: CASRGTGSPNEQFF; clone size: -; D gene: TRBD1; V gene: TRBV28; J gene: TRBJ2-1
CDR3 DNA: TGTGCCAGCAGCTCGCTCCCGCTAGCGGGCGACACAGATACGCAGTATTTT; CDR3 protein: CASSSLPLAGDTDTQYF; clone size: -; D gene: TRBD2; V gene: TRBV5-6; J gene: TRBJ2-3
CDR3 DNA: TGTGCCAGCAGCCGAGACAGCCGGGGACAGGTGAACACCGGGGAGCTGTTTTTT; CDR3 protein: CASSRDSRGQVNTGELFF; clone size: once; D gene: TRBD1; V gene: TRBV9; J gene: TRBJ2-2
CDR3 DNA: TGTGCCAGCAGCTTGGATGGGGCAAACTATGGCTACACCTTC; CDR3 protein: CASSLDGANYGYTF; clone size: few; D gene: -; V gene: TRBV11-2; J gene: TRBJ1-2
CDR3 DNA: TGTGCCAGCAGCGACAGGATAAGGAATTCACCCCTCCACTTT; CDR3 protein: CASSDRIRNSPLHF; clone size: once; D gene: -; V gene: TRBV6-5; J gene: TRBJ1-6
CDR3 DNA: TGTGCCAGCAGCCCAGGACAGGGATCGGATTCACCCCTCCACTTT; CDR3 protein: CASSPGQGSDSPLHF; clone size: -; D gene: TRBD1; V gene: TRBV7-3; J gene: TRBJ1-6
CDR3 DNA: TGTGCCAGCAGCCAAGAGGTAGCGGGAGTGGATGAGCAGTTCTTC; CDR3 protein: CASSQEVAGVDEQFF; clone size: once; D gene: TRBD2; V gene: TRBV4-2; J gene: TRBJ2-1
CDR3 DNA: TGCAGTGCTCAGGGAAGGGACACCATATATTTT; CDR3 protein: CSAQGRDTIYF; clone size: few; D gene: -; V gene: TRBV20-1; J gene: TRBJ1-3
CDR3 DNA: TGTGCCAGCAGCCATAGCGGGGGCGCTTACGAGCAGTACTTC; CDR3 protein: CASSHSGGAYEQYF; clone size: -; D gene: TRBD2; V gene: TRBV3-1/TRBV3-2; J gene: TRBJ2-7
CDR3 DNA: TGTGCCAGTAGTATAGACAGGGGGCGAAATTCTCGCAATCAGCCCCAGCATTTT; CDR3 protein: CASSIDRGRNSRNQPQHF; clone size: -; D gene: TRBD1; V gene: TRBV19; J gene: TRBJ1-5
CDR3 DNA: TGTGCCAGCTCTCCGGGGACAGGTCACTCTGGGGCCAACGTCCTGACTTTC; CDR3 protein: CASSPGTGHSGANVLTF; clone size: -; D gene: TRBD1; V gene: TRBV18; J gene: TRBJ2-6
CDR3 DNA: TGTGCCAGCAGCTCCAGGGGGATGTTTCCGGGACTAGCGGGAGTTACCGGGGAGCTGTTTTTT; CDR3 protein: CASSSRGMFPGLAGVTGELFF; clone size: -; D gene: TRBD2; V gene: TRBV7-3; J gene: TRBJ2-2
CDR3 DNA: TGTGCCAGCAGTGAAGCGGCAGGGTCAGTTTGGGCTTTCTTT; CDR3 protein: CASSEAAGSVWAFF; clone size: -; D gene: -; V gene: TRBV2; J gene: TRBJ1-1
CDR3 DNA: TGTGCCAGCAGCCAAGATCCTGCGGGGGGCACAGATACGCAGTATTTT; CDR3 protein: CASSQDPAGGTDTQYF; clone size: -; D gene: TRBD2; V gene: TRBV3-1/TRBV3-2; J gene: TRBJ2-3
CDR3 DNA: TGTGCCACCAGTGATCCAACCAGGGGGGAGACTGAAGCTTTCTTT; CDR3 protein: CATSDPTRGETEAFF; clone size: -; D gene: TRBD1; V gene: TRBV24-1; J gene: TRBJ1-1
CDR3 DNA: TGTGCCAGCAGCTTTGCAGGGATATTGGATGGCTACACCTTC; CDR3 protein: CASSFAGILDGYTF; clone size: -; D gene: -; V gene: TRBV7-2; J gene: TRBJ1-2
CDR3 DNA: TGTGCCAGTAGATCGGGAGTGGCCAATGAGCAGTTCTTC; CDR3 protein: CASRSGVANEQFF; clone size: -; D gene: -; V gene: TRBV19; J gene: TRBJ2-1
CDR3 DNA: TGCAGCGTTGATAAGCCGCCAGATACGCAGTATTTT; CDR3 protein: CSVDKPPDTQYF; clone size: once; D gene: -; V gene: TRBV29-1; J gene: TRBJ2-3
CDR3 DNA: TGTGCCAGCTCAACAGGAGTCCCGGGACAGGGCCGAGGGGAAAACATTCAGTACTTC; CDR3 protein: CASSTGVPGQGRGENIQYF; clone size: -; D gene: TRBD1; V gene: TRBV18; J gene: TRBJ2-4
CDR3 DNA: TGTGCCAGCAGTGATGTAGCGGGAGGAGTATACAATGAGCAGTTCTTC; CDR3 protein: CASSDVAGGVYNEQFF; clone size: -; D gene: TRBD2; V gene: TRBV6-1; J gene: TRBJ2-1
CDR3 DNA: TGTGCCATCAGTGAGGTGGTAGCGGGAGGGGCAGAAGCCAAAAACATTCAGTACTTC; CDR3 protein: CAISEVVAGGAEAKNIQYF; clone size: -; D gene: TRBD2; V gene: TRBV10-3; J gene: TRBJ2-4
CDR3 DNA: TGTGCCAGCAGCCCTGGACAGGGTAACTATGGCTACACCTTC; CDR3 protein: CASSPGQGNYGYTF; clone size: once; D gene: TRBD1; V gene: TRBV3-1/TRBV3-2; J gene: TRBJ1-2
CDR3 DNA: TGTGCCAGCTCACCGGACTCCCTGGCTAGCTATTTT; CDR3 protein: CASSPDSLASYF; clone size: -; D gene: -; V gene: TRBV18; J gene: TRBJ2-3
CDR3 DNA: TGTGCCAGCAGTTTAGGACAGGGCCACGAGCAGTACTTC; CDR3 protein: CASSLGQGHEQYF; clone size: few; D gene: TRBD1; V gene: TRBV12-3/TRBV12-4; J gene: TRBJ2-7
CDR3 DNA: TGCGCCAGCAATGAACCGGGACAGGGTTATGGCTACACCTTC; CDR3 protein: CASNEPGQGYGYTF; clone size: -; D gene: TRBD1; V gene: TRBV10-2; J gene: TRBJ1-2